The source of this TCR beta chain is a study of cytomegalovirus exposure and HLA in healthy donors. Across the whole study: Later analysis reported that the 95 to 150 validation repertoires shared the platform of the 500 to 750 first-cohort repertoires. General study points: The investigators catalogued 164 TCR beta chains as cytomegalovirus-associated. Reportedly, cytomegalovirus status was diagnosed with high sensitivity and specificity.

As for this clone: Its antigen is as yet unknown.

The repertoire was sequenced with immunoSEQ multiplex PCR; TCRdb's copy has only in-frame clones and lacks some. The data show fewer than 200,000 clones, around 85% seen once. Germline lookup yields CDR1 SQVTM and CDR2 ANQGSEA. J gave up 9 bases and V 1 base, and 9 bases lay outside the gene matches. The CDR3 runs 14 residues. Material for sequencing was PBMCs. This chain links TRBV29-1 with TRBJ1-5; 7 nucleotides match TRBD1. This clonotype was obtained from a woman aged 30 to 39 in good health and CMV-seronegative. The CDR3 region has the DNA TGCAGCGTTGAAGTCGGGACAGAGGGTGGGCCCCAGCATTTT. This sequence encodes CSVEVGTEGGPQHF.